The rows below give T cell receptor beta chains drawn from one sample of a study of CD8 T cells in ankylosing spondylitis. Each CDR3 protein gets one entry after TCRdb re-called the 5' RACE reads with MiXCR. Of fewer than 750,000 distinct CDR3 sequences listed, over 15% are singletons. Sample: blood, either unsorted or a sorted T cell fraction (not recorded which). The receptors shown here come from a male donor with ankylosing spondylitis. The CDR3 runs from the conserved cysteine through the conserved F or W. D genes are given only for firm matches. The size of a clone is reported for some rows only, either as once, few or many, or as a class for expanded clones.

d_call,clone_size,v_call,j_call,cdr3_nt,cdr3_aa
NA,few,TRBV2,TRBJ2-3,TGTGCCAGCAGTGAGGACAGACGTGCAGATACGCAGTATTTT,CASSEDRRADTQYF
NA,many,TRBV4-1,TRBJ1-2,TGCGCCAGCAGCCCGAGAGGGGCAGGGCCGGACTATGGCTACACCTTC,CASSPRGAGPDYGYTF
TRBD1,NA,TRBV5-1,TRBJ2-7,TGCGCCAGCAGTTCTTACAGGGGACCCTACGAGCAGTACTTC,CASSSYRGPYEQYF
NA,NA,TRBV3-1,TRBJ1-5,TGTGCCAGCAGCCCCGGAGGGTCAGGGAGCTATCAGCCCCAGCATTTT,CASSPGGSGSYQPQHF
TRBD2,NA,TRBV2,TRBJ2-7,TGTGCCAGCAAGCGGGAGGGAACCTCCTACGAGCAGTACTTC,CASKREGTSYEQYF
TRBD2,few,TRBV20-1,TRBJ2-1,TGCAGTGCTAGAGATCTGTGGACTAGCGGGATCCATGAGCAGTTCTTC,CSARDLWTSGIHEQFF
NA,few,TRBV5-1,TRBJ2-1,TGCGCCAGCAGGGCAGCGGAGAATTACAATGAGCAGTTCTTC,CASRAAENYNEQFF
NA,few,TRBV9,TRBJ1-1,TGTGCCAGCAGCGAGGGGGGTCTGGGCACTGAAGCTTTCTTT,CASSEGGLGTEAFF
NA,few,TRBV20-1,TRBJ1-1,TGCAGTGCTCCGCGGACGGGAACTAACACTGAAGCTTTCTTT,CSAPRTGTNTEAFF
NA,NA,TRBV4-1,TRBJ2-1,TGCGCCAGCAGCCAAAGGGACGGAGCCTACGAGCAGTTCTTC,CASSQRDGAYEQFF
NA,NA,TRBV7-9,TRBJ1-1,TGTGCCAGCAGCTTAGACGTGGCATCTGAAGCTTTCTTT,CASSLDVASEAFF